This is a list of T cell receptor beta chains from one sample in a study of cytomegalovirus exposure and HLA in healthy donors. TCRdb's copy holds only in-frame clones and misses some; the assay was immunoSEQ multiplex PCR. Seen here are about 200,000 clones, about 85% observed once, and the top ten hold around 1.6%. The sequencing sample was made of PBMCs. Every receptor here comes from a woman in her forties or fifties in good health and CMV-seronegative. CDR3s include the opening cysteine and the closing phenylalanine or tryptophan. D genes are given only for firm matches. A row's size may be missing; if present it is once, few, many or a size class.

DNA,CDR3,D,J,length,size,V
TGCAGCGTTGAGGGTCTTTCAGGGAACACTGAAGCTTTCTTT,CSVEGLSGNTEAFF,.,TRBJ1-1,14,few,TRBV29-1
TGTGCCAGCAGCTTGGGACCGGCCGGACACTCGTCCGGCACTGAAGCTTTCTTT,CASSLGPAGHSSGTEAFF,.,TRBJ1-1,18,.,TRBV5-6
TGCGCCAGCAGCAGGACAGGATATAACTATGGCTACACCTTC,CASSRTGYNYGYTF,TRBD1,TRBJ1-2,14,.,TRBV5-1
TGTGCCAGCAGCTTCAGGGCCCAGGGGGAGCAGTACTTC,CASSFRAQGEQYF,.,TRBJ2-7,13,.,TRBV5-4
TGTGCCAGCAGCCCAAAGACAGGGCTGTTCGGCACTGAAGCTTTCTTT,CASSPKTGLFGTEAFF,TRBD1,TRBJ1-1,16,.,TRBV7-9
TGTGCCAGCAGGCCACAGGTACAGATGGTCGGCGAGCAGTACTTC,CASRPQVQMVGEQYF,.,TRBJ2-7,15,.,TRBV7-2
TGCATCCCGACTAGCGCTTCCTACGAGCAGTACTTC,CIPTSASYEQYF,TRBD2,TRBJ2-7,12,.,TRBV29-1
TGTGCCAGCAGCCCCCGGGTCTCGGCCGGGGACACCATATATTTT,CASSPRVSAGDTIYF,.,TRBJ1-3,15,.,TRBV7-2
TGTGCCAGCAGTGAAGCGGGACAGGGGCAGGGGGGAGGGTTCAAAAACATTCAGTACTTC,CASSEAGQGQGGGFKNIQYF,TRBD1,TRBJ2-4,20,.,TRBV6-1
TGTGCCAGCAGCAGACCGACAGGGGATGGCTACACCTTC,CASSRPTGDGYTF,TRBD1,TRBJ1-2,13,.,TRBV5-6
TGTGCCAGCAGCCGGGGGAAGGAGCAGTTCTTC,CASSRGKEQFF,.,TRBJ2-1,11,.,TRBV7-9
TGTGCCAGTAGTATCTTTGGGCAGGGGGCCGCTCCGGGGACCGGGGAGCTGTTTTTT,CASSIFGQGAAPGTGELFF,TRBD1,TRBJ2-2,19,.,TRBV19
TGCAGCGTTGTCCCGGGACAGGGGCCGAAAGGAAACACCATATATTTT,CSVVPGQGPKGNTIYF,TRBD1,TRBJ1-3,16,.,TRBV29-1
TGCAGCGGACAGGACAGTAACTATGGCTACACCTTC,CSGQDSNYGYTF,.,TRBJ1-2,12,.,TRBV29-1
TGTGCCAGCAGTGAGGCCCCCGGGGGTCAGCCCCAGCATTTT,CASSEAPGGQPQHF,.,TRBJ1-5,14,.,TRBV6-1
TGTGCCAGCACGAGGGACAGGCCTTCTGGGGCCAACGTCCTGACTTTC,CASTRDRPSGANVLTF,TRBD1,TRBJ2-6,16,.,TRBV2
TGTGCCAGCAGCTTCAGCACCGGGGAGCTGTTTTTT,CASSFSTGELFF,.,TRBJ2-2,12,.,TRBV7-2
TGTGCCAGTAGTCCCCGGACAGGACATAGCAATCAGCCCCAGCATTTT,CASSPRTGHSNQPQHF,TRBD1,TRBJ1-5,16,.,TRBV19
TGTGCCAGCAGCTCCACGGGATCTAACTATGGCTACACCTTC,CASSSTGSNYGYTF,.,TRBJ1-2,14,once,TRBV5-4
TGTGCCAGCAGCTCAGGGGGACTAGCCAAAAACATTCAGTACTTC,CASSSGGLAKNIQYF,.,TRBJ2-4,15,few,TRBV19
TGTGCCAGCAGTTACTCGAACACGGACGGGGGTGAAGCTTTCTTT,CASSYSNTDGGEAFF,.,TRBJ1-1,15,.,TRBV6-6
TGTGCCAGCAGCCCCACACCCCAAGAGACCCAGTACTTC,CASSPTPQETQYF,.,TRBJ2-5,13,.,TRBV7-3
TGTGCCAGCAGTACGGACAGGGCTTACTACACCTTC,CASSTDRAYYTF,TRBD1,TRBJ1-2,12,.,TRBV28
TGTGCCAGCAGCCGGGGGGGACAGGGCGGTGGGACTGAAGCTTTCTTT,CASSRGGQGGGTEAFF,TRBD1,TRBJ1-1,16,.,TRBV7-2
TGTGCCAGCAGCGCAGGGGGGAGAAGCAATCAGCCCCAGCATTTT,CASSAGGRSNQPQHF,TRBD1,TRBJ1-5,15,.,TRBV5-6
TGTGCCAGCGGCCTCAACGTCCTGACTTTC,CASGLNVLTF,.,TRBJ2-6,10,few,TRBV28
TGTGCCAGTAGTACCGGGACAGGGACTTATCAGCCCCAGCATTTT,CASSTGTGTYQPQHF,TRBD1,TRBJ1-5,15,once,TRBV19
TGTGCCAGCAGCGCTAGCGCCCCCGCCTACGAGCAGTACTTC,CASSASAPAYEQYF,.,TRBJ2-7,14,.,TRBV9
TGTGCCAGCAGTGAAGTAGCGGCGACGGGGACCCAGTACTTC,CASSEVAATGTQYF,.,TRBJ2-5,14,once,TRBV2
TGCGCCAGCAGCTTGGCATCCCGGGAGCGAGTAAATGGCTACACCTTC,CASSLASRERVNGYTF,.,TRBJ1-2,16,.,TRBV5-1
TGTGCCAGCAGCCCTACTAGCGGGGGGTTACTAAACATTCAGTACTTC,CASSPTSGGLLNIQYF,TRBD2,TRBJ2-4,16,.,TRBV9
TGTGCCAGCAGCCGCGACAGGGGGTCTGGCTACACCTTC,CASSRDRGSGYTF,TRBD1,TRBJ1-2,13,few,TRBV7-2
TGTGCCAGCAGTGAAGTGGAGGGTCTCGGGGGCTACACCTTC,CASSEVEGLGGYTF,.,TRBJ1-2,14,.,TRBV6-1
TGTGCCAGCAGCGTATCAGGGCAGGGTCAGCCCCAGCATTTT,CASSVSGQGQPQHF,.,TRBJ1-5,14,.,TRBV9
TGTGCCAGCAGTTTACCCCTAGCGGGAGGGCCGGATGAGCAGTTCTTC,CASSLPLAGGPDEQFF,TRBD2,TRBJ2-1,16,.,TRBV27
TGTGCCAGCAGCACGGACTTCTGGGGTACCGGGGAGCTGTTTTTT,CASSTDFWGTGELFF,.,TRBJ2-2,15,.,TRBV25-1
TGTGCCAGCAGCGTAGGGACAGAGCCTATCGGAAACACCATATATTTT,CASSVGTEPIGNTIYF,.,TRBJ1-3,16,.,TRBV9